Reported below is one TCR beta chain. Ten or more counts support this clonotype. Its antigen has not been determined. Base-call qualities are not available, and no considerably larger clone is one nucleotide away. The method was PCR. Sequencing was carried out with an Illumina HiSeq 2500. TCR libraries were prepared with molecular barcoding, using unique molecular identifiers to normalize TCRbeta repertoire quantification. TCRdb reran the public reads through fastp at Q25 and MiXCR, keeping productive beta chains. Every distinct CDR3 protein forms one entry, paired with its most common genes and DNA. A total of just over 950,000 distinct CDR3 sequences appear in this sample, roughly 29% of them only once. Over 25% of the sample lies in the top ten. This record belongs to a study of T-cell reconstitution after alpha-beta-depleted transplantation in children (dated by TCRdb to 2016 to 2017). The study in broad terms: T-cell immune reconstitution after TCRalphabeta/CD19-depleted allogeneic hematopoietic cell transplantation in children was quantitatively tracked in the study by means of TCR repertoire profiling. The full study reports these points: The frequencies of hyperexpanded clones fell over the following months, and after one year, T-cell counts and TCRbeta diversity were mostly attributed to newly produced T cells. In some patients, the high TCRbeta diversity seen at day 60 was put down to recipient T cells and intrathymic progenitors that had survived conditioning. The apparently early recovery of alphabetaT-cell counts about two months after transplant reportedly depended on only several hundred rapidly expanded clones that came from non-depleted graft cells.

As encoded in the germline V gene, CDR1 is SGHRS while CDR2 is YFSETQ. V is reduced by 4 bases and J by 2 bases, leaving a spacing of 12 bases between them. The CDR3 starts with the cysteine, ends with the phenylalanine, and has 15 residues. Only the CDR3 part of the read is kept: 45 bases, read in frame from the first base. The sample's treatment or condition, from its label and the paper: allogeneic hematopoietic cell transplantation with graft depleted of TCRalphabeta T cells and CD19 B cells. Transplant recipients were children who received TCRalphabeta/CD19-depleted allogeneic hematopoietic cell grafts.

The chain joins TRBV5-1 to TRBJ2-2; the D segment could be TRBD1, given 6 matching bases. The receptor's source is a boy under three years old who had a stem cell transplant for SCID, so the T cells may come from the graft donor. Sample: PBMCs, mostly from graft donor cells, taken 360 days after TCRalphabeta/CD19-depleted stem cell transplant. The DNA sequence follows: TGCGCCAGCAGCCCCGGGACACCTAACACCGGGGAGCTGTTTTTT. Translation gives CASSPGTPNTGELFF.